The 32 T cell receptor beta chains in this list originate from one sample, sequenced in a study of T cells after yellow fever vaccination. TCRdb called the 5' RACE reads again in MiXCR, with one record for every CDR3 protein. This table has about 150,000 distinct CDR3 sequences, 5% to 8% appearing once. Sample: CD4+ T cells sorted from PBMCs, taken 10 days after the yellow fever booster vaccination. The receptors here all came from a man aged 30-40 years who received the YFV17D yellow fever vaccine.

This clonotype was detected ten times or more. The V gene is TRBV20-1, the J gene TRBJ2-1; D possibly corresponds to TRBD2 (5 bases). The V end lost 4 bases, the J end lost 4 bases, and 8 bases lay between the germline ends. The CDR3 contains 12 residues. Germline assignment: CDR1 DFQATT and CDR2 SNEGSKA (reference sequence). The chain's CDR3 is CSANRDYNEQFF. DNA of the CDR3: TGCAGTGCTAATCGGGATTACAATGAGCAGTTCTTC.

Notes on this clonotype: This may come from a read error, since a much larger clone is one base off. The chain combines TRBV6-2 or TRBV6-3 with TRBJ2-1; D remains unclear. CDR3 size: 14 residues. Germline V gene data show CDR1 as MNHEY and CDR2 as SVGEGT. V lost 6 bases, J lost 1 base, and 10 bases lay in between. The CDR3 sequence is CASRRLRSYNEQFF. CDR3 DNA sequence: TGTGCCAGCAGACGACTCAGATCCTACAATGAGCAGTTCTTC.

This clonotype has only a few counts. V and J are TRBV11-3 and TRBJ2-3, with 7 bases aligning to TRBD2. The germline gives CDR1 SGHNT, CDR2 YENEEA. The CDR3 loop spans 14 amino acids. V lost 4 bases, J lost 4 bases, and 5 bases stayed unmatched. Here the CDR3 reads CASSSGAGPDTQYF. The DNA for the CDR3 is TGTGCCAGCAGCTCGGGAGCGGGGCCAGATACGCAGTATTTT.

This clonotype was counted at least ten times. The rearrangement joins TRBV6-2 or TRBV6-3 to TRBJ2-7; D is ambiguous. The germline CDR1 and CDR2 sequences are MNHEY and SVGEGT. Between the trimmed V and J ends, which lost 2 bases and 3 bases, there was a span of 11 bases. The CDR3 totals 14 residues. Here the CDR3 reads CASSYPDPRYEQYF. CDR3 coding DNA: TGTGCCAGCAGTTACCCGGACCCACGCTACGAGCAGTACTTC.

This clonotype showed up many times. This sequence joins TRBV11-1 and TRBJ2-1; 8 nucleotides agree with TRBD2. CDR1 and CDR2 from the germline V gene are SGHAT and FQDESV (reference sequence). The V and J ends lost 6 bases and 5 bases, in that order; junction bases with no gene match: 9. The CDR3 spans 15 residues. This CDR3 is CASRHSQRGNNEQFF. The CDR3 region has the DNA TGTGCCAGCAGGCATAGCCAGCGGGGGAACAATGAGCAGTTCTTC.

This chain connects TRBV2 to TRBJ2-2, with D hard to call. CDR3 length equals 14 residues. Germline values: CDR1 SNHLY, CDR2 FYNNEI. V was shortened by 5 bases and J by 6 bases, with 13 bases between the two germline ends. CDR3 bases: TGTGCCAGCAGTCCGCGAGAAGGTTCCGGGGAGCTGTTTTTT. This gives the protein CASSPREGSGELFF.

This clonotype has at least ten counts. The chain couples TRBV11-2 to TRBJ2-3; 7 nucleotides match TRBD2. Germline loops: CDR1 SGHAT, CDR2 FQNNGV. Trimming took 6 bases from V and 4 from J; bases not matched to a gene: 10. The CDR3 runs to 15 residues. CDR3 region: CASSFLPGGSDTQYF. For the CDR3, the DNA is TGTGCCAGCAGTTTCCTCCCCGGGGGGTCAGATACGCAGTATTTT. Full variable domain (rest looked up from reference TRBV11-2 and TRBJ2-3): EAGVAQSPRYKIIEKRQSVAFWCNPISGHATLYWYQQILGQGPKLLIQFQNNGVVDDSQLPKDRFSAERLKGVDSTLKIQPAKLEDSAVYLCASSFLPGGSDTQYFGPGTRLTVL.

Ten or more counts support this clonotype. The rearrangement uses TRBV29-1 and TRBJ2-2; D gene uncertain. Germline V gives CDR1 SQVTM, CDR2 ANQGSEA. This CDR3 has 12 amino acids. V was shortened by 5 bases and J by 0 bases, with 4 bases between the two germline ends. As DNA, the CDR3 is TGCAGCGTTTCCACGAACACCGGGGAGCTGTTTTTT. Amino acids: CSVSTNTGELFF.

This chain connects TRBV7-6 to TRBJ1-1, with 8 bases that match TRBD1. Per germline, CDR1 SGHVS and CDR2 FNYEAQ. This CDR3 comprises 13 residues. V lost 4 bases and J lost 9; bases outside the gene matches: 7. For the CDR3, the DNA is TGTGCCAGCAGCTCCTTCCGGACAGGGAAAGCTTTCTTT. It encodes CASSSFRTGKAFF.

The chain uses TRBV20-1 and TRBJ2-2; D uncertain. There are 14 residues in the CDR3. Germline V gene data show CDR1 as DFQATT and CDR2 as SNEGSKA (reference sequence). Trimming took off 6 bases at V and 3 bases at J, with 14 bases between the two ends. The CDR3 here is CSARKEVDTGELFF. In nucleotides, the CDR3 is TGCAGTGCCCGGAAAGAGGTCGACACCGGGGAGCTGTTTTTT.

This clonotype showed up many times. V is TRBV7-2 and J is TRBJ2-1, with unresolved D. The ends were cut back, 1 base at V and 4 bases at J, with 8 bases in the middle. This CDR3 is built from 14 residues. CDR1 SGHTA and CDR2 FQGNSA come from the germline V gene. The CDR3 sequence: CASSLGTNYNEQFF. CDR3 in DNA: TGTGCCAGCAGCTTAGGTACAAATTACAATGAGCAGTTCTTC.

The V gene is TRBV21-1, the J gene TRBJ2-6. TRBV21-1 is a pseudogene. The CDR3 length is 12 residues. In nucleotides, the CDR3 is TGTGCCACAAACTCTGGGGCCAACGTCCTGACTTTC. It yields the protein CATNSGANVLTF.

This clonotype has ten or more counts. The chain couples TRBV15 to TRBJ2-1; 8 nucleotides align to TRBD2. This CDR3 spans 19 amino acids. CDR1 is LNHNV and CDR2 is YYDKDF in the germline V gene (reference sequence). V was clipped by 2 bases and J by 0 bases; unmatched bases: 12. The CDR3 region has the DNA TGTGCCACCAGCAGACATAAAGCAAGACTAGCGAGCTCCTACAATGAGCAGTTCTTC. Its protein is CATSRHKARLASSYNEQFF.

Notes on this clonotype: This may come from a read error, since a much larger clone is one base off. The chain couples TRBV29-1 to TRBJ2-1; 8 bases are a match to TRBD2. Unmatched junction bases numbered 6, after V lost 4 bases and J lost 7 bases. Germline CDR1 and CDR2: SQVTM and ANQGSEA. The CDR3 extends over 13 amino acids. The CDR3 sequence: CSVAVGTRNEQFF. The CDR3 DNA reads TGCAGCGTTGCGGTGGGGACTAGGAATGAGCAGTTCTTC.

This clonotype has a count of ten or more. V gene TRBV7-2 combines with J gene TRBJ2-1; TRBD2 aligns across 8 bases. CDR1 is SGHTA, CDR2 FQGNSA, per germline. The CDR3 has 15 residues. Unmatched junction bases numbered 10, after V lost 5 bases and J lost 7 bases. The CDR3 reads CASSLTGVAGNEQFF. In nucleotides, the CDR3 is TGTGCCAGCAGCCTCACTGGGGTAGCGGGAAATGAGCAGTTCTTC.

The sample holds many counts of this clonotype. This chain uses TRBV27 with TRBJ1-5, with 8 nucleotides matching TRBD1. The CDR3 is 14 amino acids. V gave up 5 bases and J gave up 5 bases; unmatched junction bases: 5. Germline-derived CDR1 and CDR2 are MNHEY and SMNVEV (reference sequence). The CDR3 sequence: CASSGTGDHQPQHF. CDR3 DNA: TGTGCCAGCAGTGGGACAGGCGACCATCAGCCCCAGCATTTT.

This clonotype came up many times. J is TRBJ2-3 and V is TRBV20-1; unclear D gene. This CDR3 spans 15 amino acids. Germline V gene data show CDR1 as DFQATT and CDR2 as SNEGSKA (reference sequence). V was shortened by 6 bases and J by 2 bases, with 18 bases between the two germline ends. CDR3 nucleotides: TGCAGTGCCCCCGCCGGTGGTCGGAACACAGATACGCAGTATTTT. Its protein product is CSAPAGGRNTDTQYF.

The table lists this clonotype with many counts. The chain combines TRBV5-1 with TRBJ2-1; TRBD2 agrees at 8 bases. From germline, CDR1 is SGHRS and CDR2 YFSETQ. The CDR3 runs 16 residues. With 3 bases clipped from V and 6 bases from J, the junction kept 11 bases outside the gene matches. As DNA, the CDR3 is TGCGCCAGCAGCTCCGTGGCACTAGCGGAGTCCAATGAGCAGTTCTTC. This gives the protein CASSSVALAESNEQFF.

This clonotype was seen many times. The genes are TRBV5-1 and TRBJ2-7, with 7 bases matching TRBD2. Trimming at V came to 4 bases and at J to 3 bases, leaving 1 base not matched to a gene. This CDR3 is built from 12 residues. The germline V gene has CDR1 SGHRS and CDR2 YFSETQ. CDR3 DNA: TGCGCCAGCAGCGGGGGGGGCTACGAGCAGTACTTC. The encoded protein is CASSGGGYEQYF.

The chain uses TRBV19 and TRBJ1-1; D is uncertain. Germline CDR1 LNHDA, CDR2 SQIVND (reference sequence). CDR3 length: 15 amino acids. With 5 bases removed from V and 1 base from J, the gap between germline ends came to 14 bases. The CDR3 sequence: CASSVSGFQNTEAFF. Written as DNA, the CDR3 is TGTGCCAGTAGTGTCTCGGGATTTCAGAACACTGAAGCTTTCTTT.

This clonotype occurred many times. The chain links TRBV6-1 to TRBJ2-7; 14 nucleotides agree with TRBD2. J gave up 7 bases and V 5 bases, and 7 bases lay outside the gene matches. The CDR3 loop spans 15 amino acids. In germline, CDR1 is MNHNS, CDR2 SASEGT. CDR3 protein: CASSPPGLAGEEQYF. The CDR3 DNA sequence: TGTGCCAGCAGTCCACCGGGACTAGCGGGAGAGGAGCAGTACTTC.

This clonotype appeared many times. The chain couples TRBV4-3 to TRBJ2-3; D not certain. The CDR3 consists of 15 residues. V was cut by 3 bases and J by 1 base, with 11 bases left in between. Per the germline V gene, CDR1 is LGHNA and CDR2 is YSLEER. The CDR3 DNA reads TGCGCCAGCAGCCACCAATTAGTAGGCACAGATACGCAGTATTTT. Translating gives CASSHQLVGTDTQYF.

This clonotype was picked up many times. The chain uses TRBV18 and TRBJ2-3, with D perhaps matching TRBD2 (6 bases). The CDR3 runs to 16 residues. Germline values: CDR1 KGHSH, CDR2 LQKENI. The V gene lost 6 bases and the J gene lost 1 base, with 17 bases spanning the gap. In DNA, the CDR3 is TGTGCCAGCTCCCCCCAGCCGGGGGTGGGCACAGATACGCAGTATTTT. Protein: CASSPQPGVGTDTQYF.

This clonotype has more than one count but fewer than ten. This chain joins TRBV6-5 and TRBJ2-7, with TRBD2 matching 8 bases. This CDR3 contains 16 residues. Per germline, CDR1 MNHEY and CDR2 SVGAGI. V lost 0 bases and J lost 6; bases outside the gene matches: 10. The CDR3 sequence: CASSYSRSAGVSEQYF. CDR3 DNA sequence: TGTGCCAGCAGTTACTCGAGATCAGCGGGAGTTTCCGAGCAGTACTTC.

This clonotype was observed a handful of times. J is TRBJ2-3 and V is TRBV20-1; perhaps TRBD2 as D (6 bases). Germline lookup yields CDR1 DFQATT and CDR2 SNEGSKA (reference sequence). V lost 6 bases, J lost 0 bases, and 19 bases lay in between. The CDR3 has 16 amino acids. CDR3 coding DNA: TGCAGTGCCCGCGGCCTAGCGAGTGCTAGCACAGATACGCAGTATTTT. Residues: CSARGLASASTDTQYF.

This clonotype was counted many times. This sequence joins TRBV9 and TRBJ2-1; D remains unclear. The V gene lost 8 bases and the J gene lost 5 bases, with 11 bases spanning the gap. Germline assignment: CDR1 SGDLS and CDR2 YYNGEE. The CDR3 runs to 12 residues. CDR3: CARQKENNEQFF. In nucleotides, the CDR3 is TGTGCCAGACAAAAAGAGAACAATGAGCAGTTCTTC.

This clonotype was seen many times. The chain is built from TRBV18 and TRBJ2-7; 8 nucleotides line up with TRBD1. CDR1 and CDR2 (germline): KGHSH, LQKENI. The CDR3 extends over 15 amino acids. The trim removed 3 bases at V and 5 bases at J, leaving 9 bases unmatched. This chain's CDR3 is CASSPGQAVTHEQYF. In DNA, the CDR3 is TGTGCCAGCTCACCGGGACAGGCAGTAACTCACGAGCAGTACTTC.

Many counts were recorded for this clonotype. This sequence joins TRBV20-1 and TRBJ2-1; the match to TRBD1 covers 9 bases. Germline CDR1 DFQATT, CDR2 SNEGSKA (reference sequence). The CDR3 loop spans 13 amino acids. V was pared by 7 bases and J by 4 bases, with 5 bases of the junction left unmatched. CDR3 amino acids: CSVQQGAYNEQFF. The CDR3 DNA is TGCAGTGTTCAACAGGGGGCTTACAATGAGCAGTTCTTC.

This clonotype has a count of ten or more. V usage is TRBV20-1 and J usage is TRBJ2-5, with D possibly TRBD2 on 6 matching bases. Germline V gene lookup returns CDR1 DFQATT and CDR2 SNEGSKA (reference sequence). The germline V and J ends were trimmed by 6 bases and 1 base, with 12 bases remaining between them. There are 13 residues in the CDR3. The CDR3 reads CSATGGAQETQYF. CDR3 bases: TGCAGTGCGACTGGAGGGGCCCAAGAGACCCAGTACTTC.

The chain links TRBV5-6 to TRBJ2-3; no clear D gene. The CDR3 consists of 16 residues. V gave up 4 bases and J gave up 0 bases, with 15 bases separating them. In germline, CDR1 is SGHDT, CDR2 YYEEEE. The CDR3 loop is CASSKLMASSTDTQYF. CDR3 DNA: TGTGCCAGCAGCAAACTCATGGCGTCTAGCACAGATACGCAGTATTTT.

This clonotype was seen many times. The rearrangement joins TRBV20-1 to TRBJ2-1; no clear D. The germline V gene encodes CDR1 DFQATT and CDR2 SNEGSKA (reference sequence). The CDR3 runs to 16 residues. Trimming shortened V by 4 bases and J by 1 base, and 17 bases separated the two germline ends. In DNA, the CDR3 is TGCAGTGCTACCCACGGTCCGCTGGTGTCCTACAATGAGCAGTTCTTC. As protein: CSATHGPLVSYNEQFF.

This clonotype was detected ten times or more. This chain uses TRBV7-2 with TRBJ2-3; D is unclear. V lost 4 bases and J lost 3, with 11 bases in between. CDR1 SGHTA and CDR2 FQGNSA come from the germline V gene. CDR3 length: 14 amino acids. The CDR3 DNA reads TGTGCCAGCAGCTACTACGAGTCTACAGATACGCAGTATTTT. Translated: CASSYYESTDTQYF.